This section outlines one T cell receptor beta chain sequence together with its context. The sample comes from a study of cytomegalovirus exposure and HLA in healthy donors. Primers for the PCR totalled 60 Vbeta and 13 Jbeta. Some clones are missing from TCRdb's copy, which holds only in-frame ones; the method was immunoSEQ multiplex PCR. The table shows 80,000 or so clones, with just over 70% occurring only once. Trimming shortened V by 3 bases and J by 4 bases, and 19 bases separated the two germline ends. Germline CDR1 SGDLS, CDR2 YYNGEE. The CDR3 has 16 residues. The sequence was collected from a man aged 60-69 years in good health and CMV-seropositive. The chain carries TRBV9 and TRBJ1-2; a weak D match, TRBD1 (5 bases). Sample: PBMCs. In nucleotides, the CDR3 is TGTGCCAGCAGCGCAGCTTACCACCAGGGCATCTATGGCTACACCTTC. It specifies CASSAAYHQGIYGYTF.